Listed here are 17 T cell receptor beta chains from one sample, sequenced in a study of blood T cell repertoires in COVID-19. Assay: immunoSEQ multiplex PCR; the TCRdb copy retains only in-frame clones and omits some. The sample lists about 170,000 clones; about 80% were seen once. Material for sequencing was peripheral blood. All receptors come from a human donor with acute or convalescent COVID-19. The donor label of this sample is uncertain.

V and J are TRBV19 and TRBJ1-1, with TRBD1 matching over 9 bases. V lost 5 bases to trimming and J lost 1 base; unmatched junction nucleotides: 5. The CDR3 has 15 amino acids. Germline loops: CDR1 LNHDA, CDR2 SQIVND (reference sequence). The CDR3 here is CASSDRGSGNTEAFF. CDR3 in DNA: TGTGCCAGTAGTGACAGGGGGAGCGGGAACACTGAAGCTTTCTTT.

V is TRBV18 and J is TRBJ2-7; D possibly corresponds to TRBD1 (5 bases). V dropped 3 bases and J dropped 0 bases, with 12 bases sitting between them. CDR3 length equals 15 residues. Germline V gene data show CDR1 as KGHSH and CDR2 as LQKENI. The CDR3 DNA follows: TGTGCCAGCTCACCTTCCGGGCAGGGCTCCTACGAGCAGTACTTC. This translates into CASSPSGQGSYEQYF.

The genes are TRBV19 and TRBJ1-2, with 7 bases matching TRBD1. V lost 5 bases to trimming and J lost 2 bases; unmatched junction nucleotides: 11. The CDR3 runs to 16 residues. CDR1 and CDR2 (germline): LNHDA, SQIVND (reference sequence). The CDR3 DNA reads as TGTGCCAGTAGTGTTGAACAGGGGCTATACAACTATGGCTACACCTTC. It specifies CASSVEQGLYNYGYTF.

This clone occurred a few times. This rearrangement joins TRBV2 to TRBJ2-5; TRBD2 agrees at 12 bases. The J segment lost 5 bases and the V segment lost 6 bases, leaving 7 bases of the junction unmatched. Germline values: CDR1 SNHLY, CDR2 FYNNEI. The CDR3 has 15 amino acids. The CDR3 nucleotides are TGTGCCAGCAGCGCTACTAGCGGGGGGTCGGAGACCCAGTACTTC. It codes for CASSATSGGSETQYF. Supplemented by reference TRBV2 and TRBJ2-5, the full variable domain reads EPEVTQTPSHQVTQMGQEVILRCVPISNHLYFYWYRQILGQKVEFLVSFYNNEISEKSEIFDDQFSVERPDGSNFTLKIRSTKLEDSAMYFCASSATSGGSETQYFGPGTRLLVL.

The chain carries TRBV7-2 and TRBJ2-2; D perhaps matches TRBD2 (5 bases). Germline lookup yields CDR1 SGHTA and CDR2 FQGNSA. This CDR3 contains 14 residues. V was trimmed by 2 bases and J by 4 bases, leaving 8 bases between them. The CDR3 protein is CASSLKEGTGELFF. In DNA, the CDR3 is TGTGCCAGCAGCTTAAAAGAGGGCACCGGGGAGCTGTTTTTT.

The CDR3 DNA sequence: TGTGCCAGCAGGACAGGGGGTACGGGCAATCAGCCCCAGCATTTT. This gives the protein CASRTGGTGNQPQHF. The chain combines TRBV28 with TRBJ1-5; 9 nucleotides line up with TRBD1. Germline V gene lookup returns CDR1 MDHEN and CDR2 SYDVKM. This CDR3 is built from 15 residues. J was trimmed by 2 bases and V by 6 bases; bases with no gene match: 5.

The J gene is TRBJ2-7, the V gene TRBV6-5, with 8 bases that match TRBD1. Germline CDR1 MNHEY, CDR2 SVGAGI. There are 13 residues in the CDR3. With V trimmed by 5 bases and J by 3 bases, 3 bases remained unmatched. The CDR3 coding sequence is TGTGCCAGCAGTACAGGGGGAAGCTACGAGCAGTACTTC. It codes for CASSTGGSYEQYF.

In this sample, this clone turned up a few times. The chain has TRBV28 and TRBJ1-2, with D uncertain. V lost 4 bases and J 4 bases, leaving 10 bases between the germline ends. The CDR3 is 13 residues long. Germline CDR1 reads MDHEN; CDR2 reads SYDVKM. The DNA for the CDR3 is TGTGCCAGCAGTTCCGAGGGTGGCTATGGCTACACCTTC. Its protein is CASSSEGGYGYTF.

This chain uses TRBV11-2 with TRBJ2-5; D possibly corresponds to TRBD2 (5 bases). CDR3 length: 15 residues. Germline lookup yields CDR1 SGHAT and CDR2 FQNNGV. Trimming removed 3 bases at V and 5 bases at J, with 16 bases between. CDR3 amino acids: CASSFNVGEEETQYF. Here the CDR3 DNA reads TGTGCCAGCAGCTTTAACGTGGGAGAGGAGGAGACCCAGTACTTC. The full variable domain, completed using reference TRBV11-2 and TRBJ2-5, is EAGVAQSPRYKIIEKRQSVAFWCNPISGHATLYWYQQILGQGPKLLIQFQNNGVVDDSQLPKDRFSAERLKGVDSTLKIQPAKLEDSAVYLCASSFNVGEEETQYFGPGTRLLVL.

The CDR3 DNA follows: TGTGCCAGTAGTATATCGCCGGGACTGTTAAACTATGGCTACACCTTC. This translates into CASSISPGLLNYGYTF. V is TRBV19 and J is TRBJ1-2, with D possibly matching TRBD1 (5 bases). Trimming pared 2 bases from V and 2 bases from J, leaving 15 bases between. The germline gives CDR1 LNHDA, CDR2 SQIVND (reference sequence). The CDR3 is 16 residues long.

This clone was counted once. V usage is TRBV9 and J usage is TRBJ1-1, with D perhaps matching TRBD1 (5 bases). Trimming pared 3 bases from V and 1 base from J, leaving 10 bases between. Germline CDR1 SGDLS, CDR2 YYNGEE. The CDR3 is 14 amino acids. The CDR3 DNA reads TGTGCCAGCAGCGCCTTGACAGCGAACACTGAAGCTTTCTTT. Its translation is CASSALTANTEAFF.

This clone was picked up a small number of times. The chain joins TRBV29-1 to TRBJ1-1; TRBD1 might be the D (6 bases). Trimming took 6 bases from V and 5 from J, leaving 10 bases between them. The CDR3 is 11 residues long. Per germline, CDR1 SQVTM and CDR2 ANQGSEA. DNA of the CDR3: TGCAGCGTGTCCAGGGGAACTGAAGCTTTCTTT. Translation: CSVSRGTEAFF. The complete variable domain, with remaining parts taken from reference TRBV29-1 and TRBJ1-1, reads SAVISQKPSRDICQRGTSLTIQCQVDSQVTMMFWYRQQPGQSLTLIATANQGSEATYESGFVIDKFPISRPNLTFSTLTVSNMSPEDSSIYLCSVSRGTEAFFGQGTRLTVV.

The chain is built from TRBV6-2 or TRBV6-3 and TRBJ2-5, with D possibly being TRBD2 (5 bases). The ends were cut back, 2 bases at V and 7 bases at J, with 14 bases in the middle. The germline V gene has CDR1 MNHEY and CDR2 SVGEGT. The CDR3 is 14 residues long. CDR3 residues: CASSYGLPLGTQYF. The DNA for the CDR3 is TGTGCCAGCAGTTACGGACTTCCACTTGGGACCCAGTACTTC.

The rearrangement uses TRBV6-5 and TRBJ2-7; weak D call: TRBD2 (6 bases). The CDR3 covers 15 residues. V was trimmed by 6 bases and J by 3 bases, leaving 18 bases between them. The germline V gene encodes CDR1 MNHEY and CDR2 SVGAGI. The CDR3 loop is CASRKLADPLYEQYF. The CDR3 bases are TGTGCCAGCAGAAAATTAGCGGACCCTCTCTACGAGCAGTACTTC.

In this sample, this clone turned up a few times. J is TRBJ1-2 and V is TRBV9; possibly TRBD1 for D (6 bases). Germline lookup yields CDR1 SGDLS and CDR2 YYNGEE. Trimming pared 4 bases from V and 4 bases from J, leaving 14 bases between. CDR3 length: 14 amino acids. The CDR3 DNA reads as TGTGCCAGCAGCAGAGGGAGGGGGGGCTATGGCTACACCTTC. It encodes CASSRGRGGYGYTF.

V gene TRBV2 combines with J gene TRBJ2-7; 9 positions agree with TRBD1. The germline CDR1 and CDR2 sequences are SNHLY and FYNNEI. The length of the CDR3 is 12 residues. J lost 5 bases, V lost 9 bases, and 5 bases had no gene match. CDR3 DNA sequence: TGTGCCAGTCGGGACAGGGACAACGAGCAGTACTTC. Amino acid sequence: CASRDRDNEQYF.

This sequence joins TRBV5-1 and TRBJ2-7; D may be TRBD2 (5 bases). This CDR3 region has 14 residues. CDR1 and CDR2 (germline): SGHRS, YFSETQ. Trimming stripped 3 bases from V and 4 bases from J, with 14 bases between. The CDR3 region is CASSSAQTGYEQYF. The CDR3 nucleotides are TGCGCCAGCAGCTCTGCCCAAACGGGGTACGAGCAGTACTTC.